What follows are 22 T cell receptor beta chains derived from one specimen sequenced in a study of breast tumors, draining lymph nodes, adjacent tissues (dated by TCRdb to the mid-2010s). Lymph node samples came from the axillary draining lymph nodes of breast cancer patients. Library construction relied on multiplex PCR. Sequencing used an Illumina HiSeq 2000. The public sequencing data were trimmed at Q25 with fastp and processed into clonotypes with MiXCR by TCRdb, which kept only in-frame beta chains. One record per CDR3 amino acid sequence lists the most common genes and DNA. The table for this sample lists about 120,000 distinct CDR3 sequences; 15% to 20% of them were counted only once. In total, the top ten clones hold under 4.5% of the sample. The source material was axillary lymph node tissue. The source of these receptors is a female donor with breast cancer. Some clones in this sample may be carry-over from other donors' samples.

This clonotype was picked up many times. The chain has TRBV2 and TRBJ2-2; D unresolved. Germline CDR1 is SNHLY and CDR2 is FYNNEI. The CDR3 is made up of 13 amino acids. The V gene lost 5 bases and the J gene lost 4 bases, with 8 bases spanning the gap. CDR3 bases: TGTGCCAGCAGTCCCCCTGTCACCGGGGAGCTGTTTTTT. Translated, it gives CASSPPVTGELFF.

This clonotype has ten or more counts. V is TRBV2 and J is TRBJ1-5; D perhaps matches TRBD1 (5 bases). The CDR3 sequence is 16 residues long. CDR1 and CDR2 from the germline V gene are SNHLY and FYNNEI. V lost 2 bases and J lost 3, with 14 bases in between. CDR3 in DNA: TGTGCCAGCAGTGAATACGAACAGGTGGTCAATCAGCCCCAGCATTTT. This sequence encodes CASSEYEQVVNQPQHF.

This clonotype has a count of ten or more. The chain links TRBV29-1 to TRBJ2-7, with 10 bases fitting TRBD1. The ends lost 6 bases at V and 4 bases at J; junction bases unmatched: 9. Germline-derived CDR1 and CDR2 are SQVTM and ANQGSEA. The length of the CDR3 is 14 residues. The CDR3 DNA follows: TGCAGCGTCCGGGACAGGGGCGAGACTTACGAGCAGTACTTC. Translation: CSVRDRGETYEQYF.

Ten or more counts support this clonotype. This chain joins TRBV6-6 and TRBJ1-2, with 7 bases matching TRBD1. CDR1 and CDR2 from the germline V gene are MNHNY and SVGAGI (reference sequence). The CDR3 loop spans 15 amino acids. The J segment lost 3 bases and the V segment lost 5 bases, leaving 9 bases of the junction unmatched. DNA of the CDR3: TGTGCCAGCAGTGCAACAGGGGAAGAGGACTATGGCTACACCTTC. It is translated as CASSATGEEDYGYTF.

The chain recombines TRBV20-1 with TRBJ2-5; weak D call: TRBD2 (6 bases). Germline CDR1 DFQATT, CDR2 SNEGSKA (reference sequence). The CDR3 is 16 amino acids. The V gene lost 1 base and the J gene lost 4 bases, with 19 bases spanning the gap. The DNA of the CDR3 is TGCAGTGCTAGAGTACCACATCAGGGAGGAGGAGAGACCCAGTACTTC. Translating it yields CSARVPHQGGGETQYF.

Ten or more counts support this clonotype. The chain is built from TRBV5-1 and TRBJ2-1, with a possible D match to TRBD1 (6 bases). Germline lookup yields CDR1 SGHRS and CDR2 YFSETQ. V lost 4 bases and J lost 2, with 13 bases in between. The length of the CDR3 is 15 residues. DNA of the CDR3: TGCGCCAGCAGCGGAACAGGGAACACCTACAATGAGCAGTTCTTC. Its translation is CASSGTGNTYNEQFF.

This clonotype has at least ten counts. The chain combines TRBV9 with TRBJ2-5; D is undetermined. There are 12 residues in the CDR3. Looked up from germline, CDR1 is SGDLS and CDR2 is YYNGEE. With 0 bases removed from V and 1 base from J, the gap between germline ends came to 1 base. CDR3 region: CASSVAQETQYF. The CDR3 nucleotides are TGTGCCAGCAGCGTAGCCCAAGAGACCCAGTACTTC.

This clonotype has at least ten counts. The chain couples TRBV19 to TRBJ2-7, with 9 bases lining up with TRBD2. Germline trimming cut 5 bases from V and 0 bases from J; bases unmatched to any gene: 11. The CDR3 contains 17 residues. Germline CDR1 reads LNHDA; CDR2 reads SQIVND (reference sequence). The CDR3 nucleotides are TGTGCCAGTAGTCTTGCGGCTAGCGGGACTTTCTCCTACGAGCAGTACTTC. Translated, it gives CASSLAASGTFSYEQYF.

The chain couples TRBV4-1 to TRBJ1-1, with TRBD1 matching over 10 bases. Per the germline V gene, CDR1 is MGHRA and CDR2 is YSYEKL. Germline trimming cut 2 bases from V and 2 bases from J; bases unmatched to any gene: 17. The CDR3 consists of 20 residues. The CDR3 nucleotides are TGCGCCAGCAGCCAACGCTATTCGACAGGGGGCATACGGAGCAACACTGAAGCTTTCTTT. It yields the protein CASSQRYSTGGIRSNTEAFF.

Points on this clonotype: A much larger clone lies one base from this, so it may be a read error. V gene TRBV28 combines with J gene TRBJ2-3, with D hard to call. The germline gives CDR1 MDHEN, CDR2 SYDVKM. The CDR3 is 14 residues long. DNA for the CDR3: TGTGCCAGCAGTTTACCGGGTAGCCAGGATACGCGGTATTTT. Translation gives CASSLPGSQDTRYF.

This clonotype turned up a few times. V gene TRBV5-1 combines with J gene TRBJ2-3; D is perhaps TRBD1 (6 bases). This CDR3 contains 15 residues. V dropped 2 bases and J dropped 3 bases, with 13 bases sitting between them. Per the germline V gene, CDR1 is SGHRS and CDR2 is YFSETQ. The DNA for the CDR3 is TGCGCCAGCAGCTTCTATGGGCAGGGGACAGATACGCAGTATTTT. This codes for CASSFYGQGTDTQYF.

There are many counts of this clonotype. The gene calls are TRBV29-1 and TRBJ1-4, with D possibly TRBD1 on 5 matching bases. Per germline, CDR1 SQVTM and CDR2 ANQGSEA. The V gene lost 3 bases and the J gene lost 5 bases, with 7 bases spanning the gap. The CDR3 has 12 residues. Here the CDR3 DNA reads TGCAGCGTTGACCGGGGGAATGAAAAACTGTTTTTT. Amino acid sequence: CSVDRGNEKLFF.

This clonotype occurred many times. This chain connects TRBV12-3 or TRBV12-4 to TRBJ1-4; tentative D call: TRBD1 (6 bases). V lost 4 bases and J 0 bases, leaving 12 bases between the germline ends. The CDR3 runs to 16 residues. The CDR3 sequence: CASSSEKGATNEKLFF. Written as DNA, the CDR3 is TGTGCCAGCAGTTCCGAGAAGGGGGCAACTAATGAAAAACTGTTTTTT.

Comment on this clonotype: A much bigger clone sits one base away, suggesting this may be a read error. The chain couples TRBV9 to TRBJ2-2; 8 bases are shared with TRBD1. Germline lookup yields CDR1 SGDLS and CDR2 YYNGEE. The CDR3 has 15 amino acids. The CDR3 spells CASSVGQGSTGGLFF. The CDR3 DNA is TGTGCCAGCAGCGTTGGACAGGGTTCCACCGGGGGGCTGTTTTTT.

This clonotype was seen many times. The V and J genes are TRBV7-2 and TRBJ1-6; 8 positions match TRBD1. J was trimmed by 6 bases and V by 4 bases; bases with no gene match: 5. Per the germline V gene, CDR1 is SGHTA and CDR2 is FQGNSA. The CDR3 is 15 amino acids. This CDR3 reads CASSWTGSGNSPLHF. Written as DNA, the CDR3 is TGTGCCAGCAGCTGGACAGGGTCGGGTAATTCACCCCTCCACTTT.

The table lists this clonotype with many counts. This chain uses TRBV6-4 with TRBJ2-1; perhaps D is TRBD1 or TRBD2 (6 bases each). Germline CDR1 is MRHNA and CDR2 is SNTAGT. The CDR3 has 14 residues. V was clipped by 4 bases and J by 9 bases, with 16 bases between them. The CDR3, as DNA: TGTGCCAGCAGTGGTGAAGGGGGGTGGACTGAGCAGTTCTTC. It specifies CASSGEGGWTEQFF.

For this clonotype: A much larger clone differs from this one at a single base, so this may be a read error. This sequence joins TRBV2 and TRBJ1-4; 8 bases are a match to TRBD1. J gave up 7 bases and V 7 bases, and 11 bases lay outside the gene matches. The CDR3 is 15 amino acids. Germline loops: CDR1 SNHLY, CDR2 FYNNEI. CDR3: CASNPQGAFGEKLFF. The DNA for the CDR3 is TGTGCCAGCAATCCGCAGGGGGCTTTTGGTGAAAAACTGTTTTTT. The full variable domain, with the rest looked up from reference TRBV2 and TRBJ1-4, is EPEVTQTPSHQVTQMGQEVILRCVPISNHLYFYWYRQILGQKVEFLVSFYNNEISEKSEIFDDQFSVERPDGSNFTLKIRSTKLEDSAMYFCASNPQGAFGEKLFFGSGTQLSVL.

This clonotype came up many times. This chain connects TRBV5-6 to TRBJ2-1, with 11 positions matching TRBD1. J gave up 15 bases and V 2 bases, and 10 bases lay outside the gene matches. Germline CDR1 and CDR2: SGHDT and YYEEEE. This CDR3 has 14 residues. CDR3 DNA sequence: TGTGCCAGCAGCTTAACGGCGGGACAGGGGGGAAGGTTCTTC. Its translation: CASSLTAGQGGRFF.

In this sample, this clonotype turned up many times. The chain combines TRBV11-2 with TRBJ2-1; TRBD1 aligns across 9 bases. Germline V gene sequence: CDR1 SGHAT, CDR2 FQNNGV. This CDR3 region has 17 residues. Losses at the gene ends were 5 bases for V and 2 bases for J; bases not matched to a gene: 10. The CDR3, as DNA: TGTGCCAGCAGCATCCGATTAGACAGGGGGGCCTACAATGAGCAGTTCTTC. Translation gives CASSIRLDRGAYNEQFF.

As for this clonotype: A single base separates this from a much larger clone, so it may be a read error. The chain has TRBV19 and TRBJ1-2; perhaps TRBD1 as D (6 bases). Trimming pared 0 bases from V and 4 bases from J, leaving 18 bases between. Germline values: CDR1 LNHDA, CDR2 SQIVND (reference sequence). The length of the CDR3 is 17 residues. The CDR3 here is CASSIDRGAGVLYGYTF. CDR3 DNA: TGTGCCAGTAGTATAGATCGGGGGGCAGGGGTCCTCTATGGCTACACCTTC.

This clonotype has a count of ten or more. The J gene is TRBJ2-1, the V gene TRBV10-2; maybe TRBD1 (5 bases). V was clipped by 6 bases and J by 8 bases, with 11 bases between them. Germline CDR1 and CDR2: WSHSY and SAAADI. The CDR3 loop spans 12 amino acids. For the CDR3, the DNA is TGCGCCAGCAGCTATCAAGGGGATGAGCAGTTCTTC. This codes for CASSYQGDEQFF.

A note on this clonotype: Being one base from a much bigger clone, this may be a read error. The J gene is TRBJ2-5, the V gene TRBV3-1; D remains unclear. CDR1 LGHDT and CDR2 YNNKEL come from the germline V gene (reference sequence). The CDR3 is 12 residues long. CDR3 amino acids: CASSSIGEAQYF. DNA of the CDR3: TGTGCCAGCAGCTCCATAGGAGAGGCCCAGTACTTC.